Below, 27 T cell receptor beta chains from the same sample are listed, as sequenced in a study of blood T cell repertoires in COVID-19. TCRdb's copy holds only in-frame clones and misses some; the assay was immunoSEQ multiplex PCR. The repertoire consists of some 280,000 clones, with 86% occurring once and the leading ten covering around 2.9%. Material: peripheral blood. The receptors originated from a woman aged 25 to 39 with active or convalescent COVID-19.

The chain recombines TRBV29-1 with TRBJ1-3; no clear D gene. The CDR3 is 15 residues long. Trimming cost V 0 bases and J 0 bases, with 9 bases left between them. Germline loops: CDR1 SQVTM, CDR2 ANQGSEA. CDR3 sequence (DNA): TGCAGCGTTGAAGATCGAGCCTCCTCTGGAAACACCATATATTTT. Translation: CSVEDRASSGNTIYF.

V is TRBV7-9 and J is TRBJ2-5; 7 bases match TRBD2. Germline CDR1 and CDR2: SEHNR and FQNEAQ (reference sequence). CDR3 length: 15 residues. V shed 1 base and J 2 bases; nucleotides not matched to a gene: 4. DNA of the CDR3: TGTGCCAGCAGCTTAGAACCAGCGGGGCAAGAGACCCAGTACTTC. It specifies CASSLEPAGQETQYF.

The CDR3 DNA reads TGTGCCTGGAGTGTACCCGGTAACTATGGCTACACCTTC. This codes for CAWSVPGNYGYTF. The chain couples TRBV30 to TRBJ1-2, with no clear D. The V and J ends lost 0 bases and 1 base respectively, with 6 bases between them. The germline CDR1 and CDR2 sequences are GTSNPN and SVGIG (reference sequence). CDR3 length equals 13 residues. The whole variable domain, remainder taken from reference TRBV30 and TRBJ1-2, is SQTIHQWPATLVQPVGSPLSLECTVEGTSNPNLYWYRQAAGRGLQLLFYSVGIGQISSEVPQNLSASRPQDRQFILSSKKLLLSDSGFYLCAWSVPGNYGYTFGSGTRLTVV.

The chain joins TRBV28 to TRBJ2-3; D might be TRBD2 (5 bases). CDR3 length: 16 amino acids. V gave up 3 bases and J gave up 3 bases, with 16 bases separating them. Germline V CDR1 and CDR2: MDHEN, SYDVKM. CDR3 protein: CASSFGRGPGTDTQYF. Written as DNA, the CDR3 is TGTGCCAGCAGTTTTGGTCGAGGGCCGGGGACAGATACGCAGTATTTT.

This sequence joins TRBV6-5 and TRBJ2-5; D may be TRBD1 (7 bases). This CDR3 comprises 16 residues. The V end was cut by 4 bases, the J end by 1 base, with 16 bases between. CDR1 and CDR2 from the germline V gene are MNHEY and SVGAGI. CDR3 sequence reads: CASSFQGGIGQETQYF. DNA of the CDR3: TGTGCCAGCAGTTTCCAGGGGGGTATCGGCCAAGAGACCCAGTACTTC.

V usage is TRBV6-2 or TRBV6-3 and J usage is TRBJ2-7; D is possibly TRBD2 (5 bases). CDR1 is MNHEY and CDR2 is SVGEGT in the germline V gene. The CDR3 contains 13 residues. The V gene lost 6 bases and the J gene lost 3 bases, with 12 bases spanning the gap. Written as DNA, the CDR3 is TGTGCCAGCAGCGCTCCCAGCGGCTACGAGCAGTACTTC. It yields the protein CASSAPSGYEQYF.

On this clone: The same CDR3 is also encoded by other DNA sequences in this sample. The V call is TRBV28, the J call TRBJ2-7, with D perhaps matching TRBD2 (5 bases). Trimming took off 2 bases at V and 3 bases at J, with 5 bases between the two ends. The germline V gene encodes CDR1 MDHEN and CDR2 SYDVKM. CDR3 size: 12 residues. Here the CDR3 reads CASSLAGYEQYF. The DNA of the CDR3 is TGTGCCAGCAGTTTAGCGGGCTACGAGCAGTACTTC.

The chain has TRBV2 and TRBJ2-6; perhaps TRBD1 as D (6 bases). The V gene's germline CDR1 is SNHLY and CDR2 FYNNEI. The CDR3 is 14 residues long. Between the trimmed V and J ends, which lost 6 bases and 4 bases, there was a span of 10 bases. In DNA form, the CDR3 reads TGTGCCAGCAGACAGGGCGCCGGGGCCAACGTCCTGACTTTC. Its protein is CASRQGAGANVLTF.

The chain joins TRBV11-2 to TRBJ2-5, with D uncertain. Per the germline V gene, CDR1 is SGHAT and CDR2 is FQNNGV. This CDR3 is built from 15 residues. The V end was cut by 2 bases, the J end by 1 base, with 11 bases between. The CDR3 region has the DNA TGTGCCAGCAGCTTATATCGTGGGCCCCAAGAGACCCAGTACTTC. It translates to CASSLYRGPQETQYF. Filled out from reference TRBV11-2 and TRBJ2-5, the complete variable domain reads EAGVAQSPRYKIIEKRQSVAFWCNPISGHATLYWYQQILGQGPKLLIQFQNNGVVDDSQLPKDRFSAERLKGVDSTLKIQPAKLEDSAVYLCASSLYRGPQETQYFGPGTRLLVL.

This clone was detected once. The rearrangement joins TRBV2 to TRBJ1-1; 10 nucleotides agree with TRBD1. Germline assignment: CDR1 SNHLY and CDR2 FYNNEI. The trim removed 4 bases at V and 11 bases at J, leaving 4 bases unmatched. The CDR3 runs 12 residues. CDR3 DNA sequence: TGTGCCAGCAGTGCCGGGACAGGGGTTGCTTTCTTT. It translates to CASSAGTGVAFF.

The V gene is TRBV2, the J gene TRBJ2-1; 10 nucleotides agree with TRBD2. The germline gives CDR1 SNHLY, CDR2 FYNNEI. The junction had 4 bases not matched to a gene; V was cut back by 5 bases and J by 0 bases. CDR3 length: 16 amino acids. For the CDR3, the DNA is TGTGCCAGCAGTTATAGCGGGGGGCTCTCCTACAATGAGCAGTTCTTC. Its translation: CASSYSGGLSYNEQFF.

The chain carries TRBV28 and TRBJ2-1; 8 bases align to TRBD1. V was clipped by 3 bases and J by 0 bases; unmatched bases: 16. This CDR3 region has 20 residues. Germline V gene lookup returns CDR1 MDHEN and CDR2 SYDVKM. As DNA, the CDR3 is TGTGCCAGCAGTTTTCCCTCGGACAGGGCCCTATCTAGCTCCTACAATGAGCAGTTCTTC. It yields the protein CASSFPSDRALSSSYNEQFF. Complete variable domain (other parts from reference TRBV28 and TRBJ2-1): DVKVTQSSRYLVKRTGEKVFLECVQDMDHENMFWYRQDPGLGLRLIYFSYDVKMKEKGDIPEGYSVSREKKERFSLILESASTNQTSMYLCASSFPSDRALSSSYNEQFFGPGTRLTVL.

This chain joins TRBV24-1 and TRBJ1-2, with 8 bases fitting TRBD1. V lost 5 bases to trimming and J lost 1 base; unmatched junction nucleotides: 2. CDR1 is KGHDR and CDR2 is SFDVKD in the germline V gene. The CDR3 is made up of 14 amino acids. The CDR3 DNA follows: TGTGCCACCAGTGCAGGGACAGGTAACTATGGCTACACCTTC. This sequence encodes CATSAGTGNYGYTF.

This clone was detected a few times. At the DNA level, this CDR3 is encoded by other sequences in the same sample as well. V is TRBV18 and J is TRBJ1-5; D possibly corresponds to TRBD1 (6 bases). The CDR3 runs to 13 residues. Germline values: CDR1 KGHSH, CDR2 LQKENI. Trimming left V 2 bases short and J 4 bases short, with 6 bases between. CDR3 bases: TGTGCCAGCTCACCAGACAGGAATCAGCCCCAGCATTTT. Protein: CASSPDRNQPQHF.

The V call is TRBV7-2, the J call TRBJ1-2, with a possible D match to TRBD1 (5 bases). Germline V gives CDR1 SGHTA, CDR2 FQGNSA. There are 13 residues in the CDR3. The ends were cut back, 4 bases at V and 7 bases at J, with 13 bases in the middle. The CDR3 region is CASSSGQLFGYTF. CDR3 DNA: TGTGCCAGCAGCTCAGGGCAGCTTTTTGGCTACACCTTC.

The chain links TRBV7-3 to TRBJ1-2; D may be TRBD1 (5 bases). V was shortened by 2 bases and J by 4 bases, with 11 bases between the two germline ends. CDR3 length equals 14 residues. Germline V CDR1 and CDR2: SGHTA, FQGTGA. The CDR3 spells CASSLDHRPYGYTF. The CDR3 nucleotides are TGTGCCAGCAGCTTAGATCACAGGCCCTATGGCTACACCTTC.

In the case of this clone: A read error may account for a junction end that differs from germline. The chain combines TRBV5-1 with TRBJ2-2; TRBD2 matches 12 bases. The CDR3 spans 16 residues. CDR1 is SGHRS, CDR2 YFSETQ, per germline. The CDR3 DNA sequence: TGCGCCCGCAGCCGCGCTAGCGGGGGGGCCGCCGGGGAGCTGTTTTTT. This translates into CARSRASGGAAGELFF.

The chain carries TRBV7-2 and TRBJ1-5; 9 bases match TRBD1. Per the germline V gene, CDR1 is SGHTA and CDR2 is FQGNSA. The CDR3 is made up of 13 amino acids. The V and J ends lost 5 bases and 6 bases, in that order; junction bases with no gene match: 2. This chain's CDR3 is CASSHRGRQPQHF. Here the CDR3 DNA reads TGTGCCAGCAGCCACAGGGGGCGTCAGCCCCAGCATTTT.

The rearrangement links TRBV6-1 to TRBJ1-3; a possible D gene is TRBD1 (6 bases). The CDR3 contains 17 residues. With 2 bases removed from V and 1 base from J, the gap between germline ends came to 15 bases. Germline V gene sequence: CDR1 MNHNS, CDR2 SASEGT. This CDR3 reads CASSEKTGPRSGNTIYF. The CDR3 DNA reads as TGTGCCAGCAGTGAAAAGACAGGTCCCCGTTCTGGAAACACCATATATTTT.

The chain joins TRBV10-3 to TRBJ2-5; TRBD2 matches at 8 bases. The CDR3 consists of 13 residues. Trimming cost V 11 bases and J 1 base; bases outside gene matches: 6. CDR1 and CDR2 from the germline V gene are ENHRY and SYGVKD. The DNA of the CDR3 is TGTGCCGTATCAACTAGCGGCCAAGAGACCCAGTACTTC. Its translation: CAVSTSGQETQYF.

This clone was observed a single time. Other DNA variants within this sample encode the same CDR3. The genes are TRBV9 and TRBJ2-5, with D maybe TRBD1 (5 bases). The CDR3 loop spans 15 amino acids. V shed 0 bases and J shed 5 bases, with 14 bases lying between them. Germline-derived CDR1 and CDR2 are SGDLS and YYNGEE. The CDR3 spells CASSVGVSGSETQYF. The CDR3 DNA is TGTGCCAGCAGCGTAGGGGTTTCAGGGTCCGAGACCCAGTACTTC.

The V and J genes are TRBV5-4 and TRBJ2-7, with D tentatively TRBD1 (5 bases). CDR3 length equals 15 residues. Germline V lookup: CDR1 SGHNT, CDR2 YYREEE (reference sequence). V was pared by 4 bases and J by 2 bases, with 16 bases between. In nucleotides, the CDR3 is TGTGCCAGCAGCCAAGGGCGTATGGGGCCCTACGAGCAGTACTTC. Translating it yields CASSQGRMGPYEQYF.

The genes are TRBV5-1 and TRBJ2-1, with D possibly being TRBD2 (6 bases). There are 14 residues in the CDR3. Germline V lookup: CDR1 SGHRS, CDR2 YFSETQ. The V and J ends lost 4 bases and 7 bases respectively, with 15 bases between them. The chain's CDR3 is CASSGGLSANEQFF. The DNA of the CDR3 is TGCGCCAGCAGCGGGGGACTTTCGGCGAATGAGCAGTTCTTC.

This clone was seen a single time. Germline is not matched at one junction end, which may reflect a read error. The V and J genes are TRBV2 and TRBJ2-4; 7 nucleotides line up with TRBD1. The CDR3 length is 13 residues. Germline CDR1 is SNHLY and CDR2 is FYNNEI. The CDR3, as DNA: TGTGCCAGCAGGGCCCCTACAGGGGCCTTCACCCACTTC. Amino acid sequence: CASRAPTGAFTHF.

For the CDR3, the DNA is TGTGCCAGTAGTATGGGGGGTAGAGCTGGAAACACCATATATTTT. This codes for CASSMGGRAGNTIYF. The J gene is TRBJ1-3, the V gene TRBV19; D may be TRBD1 (5 bases). The germline V gene has CDR1 LNHDA and CDR2 SQIVND (reference sequence). The germline V and J ends were trimmed by 3 bases and 2 bases, with 11 bases remaining between them. The length of the CDR3 is 15 residues.

The chain joins TRBV7-2 to TRBJ2-3, with 8 nucleotides matching TRBD1. The ends lost 3 bases at V and 5 bases at J; junction bases unmatched: 7. Germline loops: CDR1 SGHTA, CDR2 FQGNSA. The length of the CDR3 is 15 residues. As DNA, the CDR3 is TGTGCCAGCAGCTTTGGAGGACAGGGCGTAGATACGCAGTATTTT. Translating it yields CASSFGGQGVDTQYF.

A few counts support this clone. This chain links TRBV7-3 with TRBJ1-1; D possibly corresponds to TRBD1 (6 bases). From germline, CDR1 is SGHTA and CDR2 FQGTGA. This CDR3 region has 13 residues. Trimming took off 5 bases at V and 6 bases at J, with 13 bases between the two ends. The CDR3 here is CASSQTGKAEAFF. CDR3 nucleotide sequence: TGTGCCAGCAGCCAAACAGGGAAGGCTGAAGCTTTCTTT. Full variable domain (rest looked up from reference TRBV7-3 and TRBJ1-1): GAGVSQTPSNKVTEKGKYVELRCDPISGHTALYWYRQSLGQGPEFLIYFQGTGAADDSGLPNDRFFAVRPEGSVSTLKIQRTERGDSAVYLCASSQTGKAEAFFGQGTRLTVV.